This T cell receptor beta chain was captured by sequencing in a study of identifying expanded T cells in peripheral blood. Points from the study as a whole: Clone count variance between roughly two-week samples rose with total template count.

Libraries were prepared by immunoSEQ multiplex PCR; TCRdb keeps only in-frame clonotypes and omits some of them. This sample has roughly 81,000 clones, with 65% to 85% found just once. This clone showed up just once. Antigen unknown. Material for sequencing was blood. The TCR was taken from a person between 18 and 75 years old in good health.

The CDR3 sequence is CASILGGTGGRNGYTF. CDR3 coding DNA: TGTGCCAGCATCCTGGGGGGCACAGGGGGAAGAAATGGCTACACCTTC. The chain employs TRBV5-6 and TRBJ1-2; 8 bases map to TRBD1. With V trimmed by 6 bases and J by 6 bases, 16 bases remained unmatched. Germline loops: CDR1 SGHDT, CDR2 YYEEEE. This CDR3 has 16 residues.